This TCR beta chain was obtained from a study of human T cells and chemical hapten exposure. The library gave individual cDNA molecules unique molecular identifiers. Authors' processing steps: A per-sample median of roughly 97,000 TCRs was observed, with a range of roughly 20,000 to 750,000. MiXCR, run by TCRdb on the RACE reads, gives a single entry per CDR3 protein. Here the V and J calls rest on TCRdb's processing, not on the authors' analysis. The data show about 350,000 distinct CDR3 sequences, approximately 5.8% seen once. This clonotype was counted many times. This CDR3 has 15 residues. Germline CDR1 SGDLS, CDR2 YYNGEE. Between the trimmed V and J ends, which lost 3 bases and 2 bases, there was a span of 13 bases. Noted time point: pre-sensitization, week 0. Treatment given: therapeutic diphenylcyclopropenone sensitization with weekly scalp DPC. Extraction yielded total RNA from whole blood (unfractionated).

This specimen consisted of whole blood, obtained in connection with sensitization to the hapten diphenylcyclopropenone (DPC). The chain employs TRBV9 and TRBJ2-3; either TRBD1 or TRBD2 may fit D (5 bases each). This sequence originates from a woman under 30 with alopecia areata. Some clones in this sample may be carry-over from other donors' samples. The CDR3 DNA reads TGTGCCAGCAGCGAGGGACGGATTCTCACAGATACGCAGTATTTT. It translates to CASSEGRILTDTQYF.